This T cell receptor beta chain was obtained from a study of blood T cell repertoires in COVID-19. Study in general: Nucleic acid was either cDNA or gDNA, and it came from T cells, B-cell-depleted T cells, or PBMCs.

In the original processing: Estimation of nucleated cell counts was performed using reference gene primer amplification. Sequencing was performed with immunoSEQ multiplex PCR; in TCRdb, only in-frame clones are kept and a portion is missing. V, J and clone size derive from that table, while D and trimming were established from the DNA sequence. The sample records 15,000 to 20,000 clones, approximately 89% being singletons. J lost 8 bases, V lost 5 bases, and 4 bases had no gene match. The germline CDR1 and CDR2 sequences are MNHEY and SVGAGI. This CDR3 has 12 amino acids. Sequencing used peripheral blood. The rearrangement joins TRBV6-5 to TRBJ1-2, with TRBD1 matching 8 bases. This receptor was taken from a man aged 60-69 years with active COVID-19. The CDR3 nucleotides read TGTGCCAGCAGTCGACAGGGGCTCGGCTACACCTTC. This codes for CASSRQGLGYTF.